The table lists the clone carrying this T cell receptor beta chain with a count of one. The trim removed 6 bases at V and 4 bases at J, leaving 10 bases unmatched. This CDR3 region has 15 residues. Germline CDR1 is SNHLY and CDR2 is FYNNEI. This sample is drawn from a study of T cells in Graves' hyperthyroidism and ophthalmopathy. RNA transcripts yielded amplified TCR beta CDR3 regions. The HTBI primer set served for first-round RT-PCR of the TCR CDR3. TCRdb reprocessed the multiplex PCR reads with MiXCR, giving one entry per CDR3 protein. The sample contains more than 300,000 distinct CDR3 sequences, about a fifth of which appear only once. Ophthalmopathy cases met thresholds of Clinical Activity Score at least 3, NOSPECS grade at least 4 and duration under 3 months.

The chain has TRBV2 and TRBJ1-1; TRBD1 agrees at 8 bases. This TCR derives from a man younger than 35 with Graves' ophthalmopathy. The sequenced material came from blood. Here the CDR3 reads CASSAHRDRPTEAFF. The CDR3, as DNA: TGTGCCAGCAGCGCCCACCGGGACAGGCCCACTGAAGCTTTCTTT.